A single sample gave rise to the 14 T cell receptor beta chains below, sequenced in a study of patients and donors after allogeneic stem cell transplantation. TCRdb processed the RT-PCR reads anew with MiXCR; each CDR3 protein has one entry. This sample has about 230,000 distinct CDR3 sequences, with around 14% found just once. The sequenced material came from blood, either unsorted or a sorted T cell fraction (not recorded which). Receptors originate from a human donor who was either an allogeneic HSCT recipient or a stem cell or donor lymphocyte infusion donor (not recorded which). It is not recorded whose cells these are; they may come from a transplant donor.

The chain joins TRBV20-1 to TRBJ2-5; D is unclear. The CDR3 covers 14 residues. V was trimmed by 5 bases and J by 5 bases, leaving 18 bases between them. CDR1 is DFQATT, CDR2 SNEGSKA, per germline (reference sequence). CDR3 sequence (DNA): TGCAGTGCTTTGGATAGCATCATTGGGGAGACCCAGTACTTC. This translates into CSALDSIIGETQYF.

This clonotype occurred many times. The CDR3 DNA is TGTGCCAGCCGACAGGGTTTCGACTATGGCTACACCTTC. It translates to CASRQGFDYGYTF. V and J are TRBV6-1 and TRBJ1-2, with 7 bases aligning to TRBD1. Germline V gives CDR1 MNHNS, CDR2 SASEGT. The CDR3 loop spans 13 amino acids. V lost 8 bases, J lost 3 bases, and 6 bases stayed unmatched.

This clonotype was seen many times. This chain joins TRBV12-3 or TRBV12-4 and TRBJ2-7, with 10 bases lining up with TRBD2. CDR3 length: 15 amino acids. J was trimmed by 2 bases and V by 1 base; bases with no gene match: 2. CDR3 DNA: TGTGCCAGCAGTTTAGGTACTAGCGGGGCCTACGAGCAGTACTTC. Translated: CASSLGTSGAYEQYF.

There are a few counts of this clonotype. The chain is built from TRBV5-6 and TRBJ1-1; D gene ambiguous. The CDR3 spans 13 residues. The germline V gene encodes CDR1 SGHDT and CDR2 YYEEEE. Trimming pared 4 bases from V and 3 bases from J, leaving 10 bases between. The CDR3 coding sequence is TGTGCCAGCAGCATTGCCGGGGACACTGAAGCTTTCTTT. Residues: CASSIAGDTEAFF.

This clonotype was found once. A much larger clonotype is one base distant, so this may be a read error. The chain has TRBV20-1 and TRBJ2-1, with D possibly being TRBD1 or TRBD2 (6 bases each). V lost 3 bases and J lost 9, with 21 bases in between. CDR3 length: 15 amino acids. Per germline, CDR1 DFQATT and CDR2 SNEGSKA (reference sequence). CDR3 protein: CSASPIRGLEGEQFF. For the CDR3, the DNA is TGCAGTGCTAGTCCTATCCGGGGGCTCGAGGGTGAGCAGTTCTTC.

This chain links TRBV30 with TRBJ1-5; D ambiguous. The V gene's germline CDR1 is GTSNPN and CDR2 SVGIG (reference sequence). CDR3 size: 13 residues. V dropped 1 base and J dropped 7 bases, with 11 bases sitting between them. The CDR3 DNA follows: TGTGCCTGGAGTGGGGGTGATATCCAGCCCCAGCATTTT. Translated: CAWSGGDIQPQHF.

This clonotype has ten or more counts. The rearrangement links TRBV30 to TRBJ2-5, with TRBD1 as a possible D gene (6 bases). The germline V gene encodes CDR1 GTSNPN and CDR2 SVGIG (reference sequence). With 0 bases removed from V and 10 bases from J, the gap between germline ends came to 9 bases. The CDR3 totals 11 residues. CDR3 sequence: CAWSVRGGQYF. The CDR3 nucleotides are TGTGCCTGGAGTGTACGAGGGGGCCAGTACTTC.

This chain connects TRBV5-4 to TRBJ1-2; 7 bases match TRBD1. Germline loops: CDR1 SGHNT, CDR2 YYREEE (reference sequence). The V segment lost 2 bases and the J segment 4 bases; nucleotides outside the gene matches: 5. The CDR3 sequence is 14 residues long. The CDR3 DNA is TGTGCCAGCAGCTTCACTCGGGACAGCTATGGCTACACCTTC. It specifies CASSFTRDSYGYTF.

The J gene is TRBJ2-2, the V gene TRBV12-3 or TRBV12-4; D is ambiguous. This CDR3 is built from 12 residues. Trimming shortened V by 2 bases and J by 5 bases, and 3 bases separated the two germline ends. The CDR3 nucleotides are TGTGCCAGCAGTTTACATACCGGGGAGCTGTTTTTT. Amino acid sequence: CASSLHTGELFF.

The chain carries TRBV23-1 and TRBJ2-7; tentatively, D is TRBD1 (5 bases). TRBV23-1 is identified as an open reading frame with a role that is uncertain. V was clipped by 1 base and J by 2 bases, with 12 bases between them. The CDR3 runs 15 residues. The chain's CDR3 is CASSQYPGSPYEQYF. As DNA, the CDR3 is TGCGCCAGCAGTCAATATCCAGGGTCCCCCTACGAGCAGTACTTC.

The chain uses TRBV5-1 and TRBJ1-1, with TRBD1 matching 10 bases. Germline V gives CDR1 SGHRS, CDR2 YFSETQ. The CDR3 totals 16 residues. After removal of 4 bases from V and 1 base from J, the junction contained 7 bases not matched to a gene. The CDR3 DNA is TGCGCCAGCAGCCGACAGGGGGCGACCCAGAACACTGAAGCTTTCTTT. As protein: CASSRQGATQNTEAFF.

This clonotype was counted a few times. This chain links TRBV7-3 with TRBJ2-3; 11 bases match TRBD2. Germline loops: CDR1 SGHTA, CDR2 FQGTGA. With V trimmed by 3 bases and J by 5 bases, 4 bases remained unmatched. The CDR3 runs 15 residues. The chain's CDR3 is CASSFSGGAKDTQYF. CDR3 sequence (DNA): TGTGCCAGCAGCTTTAGCGGGGGGGCCAAAGATACGCAGTATTTT.

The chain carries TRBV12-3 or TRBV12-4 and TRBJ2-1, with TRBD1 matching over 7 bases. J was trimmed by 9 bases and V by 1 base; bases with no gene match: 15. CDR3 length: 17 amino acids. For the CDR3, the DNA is TGTGCCAGCAGTTTAGGAAGGGGGCTGCAGGAACGAGGTGAGCAGTTCTTC. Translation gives CASSLGRGLQERGEQFF.

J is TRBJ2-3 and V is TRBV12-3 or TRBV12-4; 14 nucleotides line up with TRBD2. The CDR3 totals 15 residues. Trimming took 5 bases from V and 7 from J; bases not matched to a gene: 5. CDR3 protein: CASSGTSGRLNTQYF. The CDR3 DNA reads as TGTGCCAGCAGTGGGACTAGCGGGAGATTGAATACGCAGTATTTT.